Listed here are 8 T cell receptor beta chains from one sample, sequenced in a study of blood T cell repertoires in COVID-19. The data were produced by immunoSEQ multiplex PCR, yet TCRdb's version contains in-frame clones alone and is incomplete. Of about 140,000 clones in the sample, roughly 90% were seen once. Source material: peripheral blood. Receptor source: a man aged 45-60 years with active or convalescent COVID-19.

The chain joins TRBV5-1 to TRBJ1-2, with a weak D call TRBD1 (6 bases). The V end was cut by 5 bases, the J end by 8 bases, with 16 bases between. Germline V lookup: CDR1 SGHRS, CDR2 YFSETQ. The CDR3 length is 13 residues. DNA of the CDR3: TGCGCCAGCAGTTATTACAGGGATTCCGGCTACACCTTC. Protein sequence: CASSYYRDSGYTF.

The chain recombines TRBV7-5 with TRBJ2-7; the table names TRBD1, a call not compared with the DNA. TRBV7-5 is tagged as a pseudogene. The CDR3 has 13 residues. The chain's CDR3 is CARSSLAIYEQYF. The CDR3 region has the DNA TGTGCCAGAAGCTCCCTGGCAATCTACGAGCAGTACTTC.

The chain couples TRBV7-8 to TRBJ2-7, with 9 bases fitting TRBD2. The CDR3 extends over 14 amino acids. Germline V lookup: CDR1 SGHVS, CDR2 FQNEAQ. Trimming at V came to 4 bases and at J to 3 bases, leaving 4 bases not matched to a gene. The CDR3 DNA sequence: TGTGCCAGCAGCTCGCGGGAGGGCCTCTACGAGCAGTACTTC. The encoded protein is CASSSREGLYEQYF. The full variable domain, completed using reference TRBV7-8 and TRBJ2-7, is GAGVSQSPRYKVAKRGQDVALRCDPISGHVSLFWYQQALGQGPEFLTYFQNEAQLDKSGLPSDRFFAERPEGSVSTLKIQRTQQEDSAVYLCASSSREGLYEQYFGPGTRLTVT.

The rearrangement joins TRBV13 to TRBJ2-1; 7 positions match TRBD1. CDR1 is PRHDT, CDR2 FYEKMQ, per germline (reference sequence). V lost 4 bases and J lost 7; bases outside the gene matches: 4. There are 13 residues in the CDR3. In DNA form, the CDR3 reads TGTGCCAGCAGCTCGGACAGGTTGAATGAGCAGTTCTTC. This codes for CASSSDRLNEQFF.

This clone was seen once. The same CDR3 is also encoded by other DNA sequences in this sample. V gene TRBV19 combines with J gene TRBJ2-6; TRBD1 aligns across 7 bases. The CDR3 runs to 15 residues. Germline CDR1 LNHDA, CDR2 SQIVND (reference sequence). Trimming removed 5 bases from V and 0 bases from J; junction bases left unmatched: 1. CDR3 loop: CASSPGGSGANVLTF. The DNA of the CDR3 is TGTGCCAGTAGTCCAGGGGGCTCTGGGGCCAACGTCCTGACTTTC. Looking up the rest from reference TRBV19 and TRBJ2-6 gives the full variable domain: DGGITQSPKYLFRKEGQNVTLSCEQNLNHDAMYWYRQDPGQGLRLIYYSQIVNDFQKGDIAEGYSVSREKKESFPLTVTSAQKNPTAFYLCASSPGGSGANVLTFGAGSRLTVL.

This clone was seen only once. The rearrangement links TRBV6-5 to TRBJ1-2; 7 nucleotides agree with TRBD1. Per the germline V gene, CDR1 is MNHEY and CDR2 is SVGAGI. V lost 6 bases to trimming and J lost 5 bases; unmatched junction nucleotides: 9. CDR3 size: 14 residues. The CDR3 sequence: CASRQTGKGYGYTF. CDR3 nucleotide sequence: TGTGCCAGCAGACAGACAGGGAAAGGGTATGGCTACACCTTC.

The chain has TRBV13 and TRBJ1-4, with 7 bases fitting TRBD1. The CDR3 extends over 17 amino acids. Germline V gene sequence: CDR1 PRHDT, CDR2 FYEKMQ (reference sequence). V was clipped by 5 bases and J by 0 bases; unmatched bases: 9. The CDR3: CASSNGGTAATNEKLFF. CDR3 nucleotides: TGTGCCAGCAGCAACGGCGGGACAGCAGCAACTAATGAAAAACTGTTTTTT.

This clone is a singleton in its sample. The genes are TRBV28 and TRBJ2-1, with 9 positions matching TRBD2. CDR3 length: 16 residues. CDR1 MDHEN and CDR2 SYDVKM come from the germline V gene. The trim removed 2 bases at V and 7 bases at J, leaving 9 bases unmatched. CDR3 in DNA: TGTGCCAGCAGTTTACATCGCGGGAGGGTTAGGAATGAGCAGTTCTTC. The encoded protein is CASSLHRGRVRNEQFF.